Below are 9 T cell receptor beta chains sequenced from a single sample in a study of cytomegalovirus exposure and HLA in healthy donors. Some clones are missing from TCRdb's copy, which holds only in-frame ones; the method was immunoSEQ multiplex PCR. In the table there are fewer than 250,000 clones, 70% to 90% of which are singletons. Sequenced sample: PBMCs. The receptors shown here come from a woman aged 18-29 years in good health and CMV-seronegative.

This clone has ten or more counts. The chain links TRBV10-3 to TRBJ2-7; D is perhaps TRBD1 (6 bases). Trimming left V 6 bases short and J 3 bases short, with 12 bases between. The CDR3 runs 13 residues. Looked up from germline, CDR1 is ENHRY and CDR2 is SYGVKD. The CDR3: CAIRESQGYEQYF. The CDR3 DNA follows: TGTGCCATCAGGGAATCACAGGGCTACGAGCAGTACTTC.

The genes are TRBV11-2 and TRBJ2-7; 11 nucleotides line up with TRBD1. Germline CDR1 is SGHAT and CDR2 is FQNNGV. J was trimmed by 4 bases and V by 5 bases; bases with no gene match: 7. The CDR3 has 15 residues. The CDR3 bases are TGTGCCAGCAGCCAAGGACAGGGGGCTTGGTACGAGCAGTACTTC. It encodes CASSQGQGAWYEQYF.

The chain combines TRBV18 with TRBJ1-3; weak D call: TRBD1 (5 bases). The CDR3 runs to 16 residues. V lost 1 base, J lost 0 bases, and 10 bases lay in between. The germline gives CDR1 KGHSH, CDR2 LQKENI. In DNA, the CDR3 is TGTGCCAGCTCACCACTTCAGGGCTCCTCTGGAAACACCATATATTTT. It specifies CASSPLQGSSGNTIYF. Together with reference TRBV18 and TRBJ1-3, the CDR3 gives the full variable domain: NAGVMQNPRHLVRRRGQEARLRCSPMKGHSHVYWYRQLPEEGLKFMVYLQKENIIDESGMPKERFSAEFPKEGPSILRIQQVVRGDSAAYFCASSPLQGSSGNTIYFGEGSWLTVV.

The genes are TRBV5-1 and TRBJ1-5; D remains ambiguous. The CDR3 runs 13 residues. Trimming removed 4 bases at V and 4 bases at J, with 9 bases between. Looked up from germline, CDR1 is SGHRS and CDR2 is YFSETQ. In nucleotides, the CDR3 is TGCGCCAGCAGCCCCGGAAGTAATCAGCCCCAGCATTTT. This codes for CASSPGSNQPQHF.

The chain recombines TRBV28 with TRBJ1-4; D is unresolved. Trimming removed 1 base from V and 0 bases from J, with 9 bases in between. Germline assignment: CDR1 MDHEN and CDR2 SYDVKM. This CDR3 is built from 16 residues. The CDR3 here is CASSLYEPATNEKLFF. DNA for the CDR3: TGTGCCAGCAGTTTATACGAGCCGGCAACTAATGAAAAACTGTTTTTT.

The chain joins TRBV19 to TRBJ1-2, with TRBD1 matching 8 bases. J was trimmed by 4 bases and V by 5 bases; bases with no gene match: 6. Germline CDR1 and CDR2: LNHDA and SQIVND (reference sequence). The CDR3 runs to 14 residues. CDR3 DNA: TGTGCCAGTAGTGCCGGGACAGGCCCCTATGGCTACACCTTC. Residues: CASSAGTGPYGYTF.

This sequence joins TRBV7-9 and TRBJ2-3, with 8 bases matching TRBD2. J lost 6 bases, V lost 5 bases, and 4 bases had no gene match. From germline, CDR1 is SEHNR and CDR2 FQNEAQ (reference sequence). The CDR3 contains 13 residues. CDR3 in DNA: TGTGCCAGCAGCCAAACGGGGGGGGATACGCAGTATTTT. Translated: CASSQTGGDTQYF.

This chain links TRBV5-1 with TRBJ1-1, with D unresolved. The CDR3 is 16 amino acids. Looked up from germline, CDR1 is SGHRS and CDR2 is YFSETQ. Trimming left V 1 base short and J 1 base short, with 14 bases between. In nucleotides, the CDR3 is TGCGCCAGCAGCTTGTTAGGGCGGGCGACGAACACTGAAGCTTTCTTT. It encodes CASSLLGRATNTEAFF. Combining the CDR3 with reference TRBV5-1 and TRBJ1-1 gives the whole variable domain KAGVTQTPRYLIKTRGQQVTLSCSPISGHRSVSWYQQTPGQGLQFLFEYFSETQRNKGNFPGRFSGRQFSNSRSEMNVSTLELGDSALYLCASSLLGRATNTEAFFGQGTRLTVV.

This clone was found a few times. CDR3 sequence (DNA): TGCGCCAGCAGCCGTAACCCAGGGGGAGCGGAGACCCAGTACTTC. This translates into CASSRNPGGAETQYF. The rearrangement joins TRBV5-1 to TRBJ2-5; the match to TRBD1 covers 7 bases. Germline trimming cut 4 bases from V and 5 bases from J; bases unmatched to any gene: 11. Germline assignment: CDR1 SGHRS and CDR2 YFSETQ. The CDR3 has 15 amino acids.